The clone carrying this TCR beta chain was counted ten times or more. With 4 bases clipped from V and 2 bases from J, the junction kept 2 bases outside the gene matches. The length of the CDR3 is 15 residues. TCRdb ran MiXCR on the RT-PCR reads and lists one entry per CDR3 protein. The sample lists 550,000 to 750,000 distinct CDR3 sequences, 14% occurring once. The V gene is TRBV12-3 or TRBV12-4, the J gene TRBJ2-2; 9 positions agree with TRBD1. Sequences were obtained from memory CD4+ T cells from blood. This TCR derives from a female donor in good health, serving as a healthy control. Here the CDR3 reads CASSSTGGNTGELFF. As DNA, the CDR3 is TGTGCCAGCAGTTCAACAGGGGGCAACACCGGGGAGCTGTTTTTT.